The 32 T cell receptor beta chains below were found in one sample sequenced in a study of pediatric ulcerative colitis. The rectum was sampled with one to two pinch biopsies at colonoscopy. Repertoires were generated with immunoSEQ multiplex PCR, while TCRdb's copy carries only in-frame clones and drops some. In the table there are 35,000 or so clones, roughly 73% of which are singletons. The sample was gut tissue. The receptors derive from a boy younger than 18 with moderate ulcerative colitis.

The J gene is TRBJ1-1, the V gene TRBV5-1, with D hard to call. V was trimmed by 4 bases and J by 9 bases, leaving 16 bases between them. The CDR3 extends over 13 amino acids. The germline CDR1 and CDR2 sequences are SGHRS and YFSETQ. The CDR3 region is CASSPPGQEKAFF. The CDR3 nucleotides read TGCGCCAGCAGCCCTCCCGGGCAGGAAAAAGCTTTCTTT.

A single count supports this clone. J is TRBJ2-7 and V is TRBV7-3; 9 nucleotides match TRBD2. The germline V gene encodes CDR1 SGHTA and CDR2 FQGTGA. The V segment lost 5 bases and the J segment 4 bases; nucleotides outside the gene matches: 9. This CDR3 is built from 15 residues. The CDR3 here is CASSASGGGAYEQYF. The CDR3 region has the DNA TGTGCCAGCAGCGCCTCGGGCGGGGGGGCTTACGAGCAGTACTTC.

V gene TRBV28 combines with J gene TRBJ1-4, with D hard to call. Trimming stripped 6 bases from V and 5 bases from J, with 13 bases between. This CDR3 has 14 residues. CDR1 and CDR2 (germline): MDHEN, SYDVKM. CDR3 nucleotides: TGTGCCAGCAGCGACGGGTCTCGGAATGAAAAACTGTTTTTT. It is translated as CASSDGSRNEKLFF.

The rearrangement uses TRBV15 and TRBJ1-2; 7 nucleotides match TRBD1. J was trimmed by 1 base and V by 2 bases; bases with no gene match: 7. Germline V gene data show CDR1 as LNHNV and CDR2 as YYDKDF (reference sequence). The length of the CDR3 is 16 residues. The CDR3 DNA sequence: TGTGCCACCAGCAGAAGAACAGGGGAGATTAACTATGGCTACACCTTC. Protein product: CATSRRTGEINYGYTF.

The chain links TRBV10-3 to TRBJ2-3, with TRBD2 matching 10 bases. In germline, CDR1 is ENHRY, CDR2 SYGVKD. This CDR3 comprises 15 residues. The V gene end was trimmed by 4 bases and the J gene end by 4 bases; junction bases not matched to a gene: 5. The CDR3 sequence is CAISVSSGRADTQYF. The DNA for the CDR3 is TGTGCCATCAGTGTGTCTAGCGGGAGAGCAGATACGCAGTATTTT.

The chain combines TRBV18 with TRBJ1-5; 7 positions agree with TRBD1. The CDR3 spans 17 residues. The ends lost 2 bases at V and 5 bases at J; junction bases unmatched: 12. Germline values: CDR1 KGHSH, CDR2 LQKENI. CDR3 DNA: TGTGCCAGCTCACCAGGAACAGGGGCGAACCCCTATCAGCCCCAGCATTTT. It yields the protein CASSPGTGANPYQPQHF.

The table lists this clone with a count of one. The CDR3 DNA is TGTGCCTGGAGTGTTAGGGGGGCTGGCTCGGAGCAGTTCTTC. Protein product: CAWSVRGAGSEQFF. This chain uses TRBV30 with TRBJ2-1; D may match TRBD1 or TRBD2 (6 bases each). This CDR3 is 14 amino acids long. V was cut by 0 bases and J by 10 bases, with 16 bases left in between. Looked up from germline, CDR1 is GTSNPN and CDR2 is SVGIG (reference sequence).

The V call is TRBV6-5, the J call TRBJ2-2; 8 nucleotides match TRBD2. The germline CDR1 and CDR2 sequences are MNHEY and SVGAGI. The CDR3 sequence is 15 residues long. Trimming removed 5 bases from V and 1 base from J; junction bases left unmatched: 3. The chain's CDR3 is CASSPGLVNTGELFF. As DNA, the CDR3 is TGTGCCAGCAGTCCGGGACTAGTGAACACCGGGGAGCTGTTTTTT.

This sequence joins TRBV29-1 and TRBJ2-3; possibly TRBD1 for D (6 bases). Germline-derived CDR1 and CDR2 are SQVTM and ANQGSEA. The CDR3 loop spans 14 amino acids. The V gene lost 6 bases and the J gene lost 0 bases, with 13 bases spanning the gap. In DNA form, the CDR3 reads TGCAGCGTCTACAGGGCAACTAGCACAGATACGCAGTATTTT. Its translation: CSVYRATSTDTQYF.

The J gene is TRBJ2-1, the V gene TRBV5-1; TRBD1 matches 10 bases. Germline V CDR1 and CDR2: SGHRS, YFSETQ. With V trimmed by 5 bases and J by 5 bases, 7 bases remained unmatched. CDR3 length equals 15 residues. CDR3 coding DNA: TGCGCCAGCAGTTGGACCGGGACAGGGGACAATGAGCAGTTCTTC. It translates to CASSWTGTGDNEQFF. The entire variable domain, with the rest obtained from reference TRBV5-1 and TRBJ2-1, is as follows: KAGVTQTPRYLIKTRGQQVTLSCSPISGHRSVSWYQQTPGQGLQFLFEYFSETQRNKGNFPGRFSGRQFSNSRSEMNVSTLELGDSALYLCASSWTGTGDNEQFFGPGTRLTVL.

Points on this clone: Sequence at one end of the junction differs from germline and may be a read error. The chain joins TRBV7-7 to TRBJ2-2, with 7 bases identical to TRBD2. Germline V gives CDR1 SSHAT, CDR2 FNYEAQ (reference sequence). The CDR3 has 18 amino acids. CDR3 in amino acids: CASSLAPGRATNTGELFF. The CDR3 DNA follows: TGTGCTAGCAGCTTAGCGCCTGGGAGGGCCACGAACACCGGGGAGCTGTTTTTT. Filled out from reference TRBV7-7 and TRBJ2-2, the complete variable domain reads GAGVSQSPRYKVTKRGQDVTLRCDPISSHATLYWYQQALGQGPEFLTYFNYEAQPDKSGLPSDRFSAERPEGSISTLTIQRTEQRDSAMYRCASSLAPGRATNTGELFFGEGSRLTVL.

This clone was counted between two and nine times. As DNA, the CDR3 is TGCAGCGTTGAACCGGACCCTGGAAACGAGCAGTACTTC. The encoded protein is CSVEPDPGNEQYF. The genes are TRBV29-1 and TRBJ2-7; D is ambiguous. CDR3 length equals 13 residues. V was pared by 2 bases and J by 5 bases, with 13 bases between. The germline V gene encodes CDR1 SQVTM and CDR2 ANQGSEA.

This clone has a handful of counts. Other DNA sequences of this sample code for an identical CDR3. As DNA, the CDR3 is TGTGCCAGCAGCTTGTACAATGAGCAGTTCTTC. It translates to CASSLYNEQFF. The gene calls are TRBV5-6 and TRBJ2-1; D is uncertain. CDR3 length equals 11 residues. Germline V gene lookup returns CDR1 SGHDT and CDR2 YYEEEE. V was pared by 1 base and J by 4 bases, with 0 bases between.

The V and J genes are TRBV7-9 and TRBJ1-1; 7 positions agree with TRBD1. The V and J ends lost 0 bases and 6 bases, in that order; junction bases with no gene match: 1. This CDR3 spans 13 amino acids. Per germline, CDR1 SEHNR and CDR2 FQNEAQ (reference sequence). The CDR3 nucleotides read TGTGCCAGCAGCTTAGCCGGGACAGCTGAAGCTTTCTTT. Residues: CASSLAGTAEAFF.

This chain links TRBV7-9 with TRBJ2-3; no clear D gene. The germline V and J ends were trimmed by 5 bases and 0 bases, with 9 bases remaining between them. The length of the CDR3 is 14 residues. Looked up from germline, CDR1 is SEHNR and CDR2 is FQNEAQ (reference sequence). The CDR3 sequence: CASSPFQSTDTQYF. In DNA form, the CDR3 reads TGTGCCAGCAGCCCTTTCCAAAGCACAGATACGCAGTATTTT.

The CDR3 spells CASSLVGLAGGNEQFF. CDR3 nucleotide sequence: TGTGCCAGCAGCTTAGTGGGGCTGGCAGGAGGGAATGAGCAGTTCTTC. The rearrangement uses TRBV7-6 and TRBJ2-1, with D maybe TRBD2 (6 bases). The CDR3 is 16 residues long. Trimming left V 1 base short and J 7 bases short, with 17 bases between. Germline values: CDR1 SGHVS, CDR2 FNYEAQ.

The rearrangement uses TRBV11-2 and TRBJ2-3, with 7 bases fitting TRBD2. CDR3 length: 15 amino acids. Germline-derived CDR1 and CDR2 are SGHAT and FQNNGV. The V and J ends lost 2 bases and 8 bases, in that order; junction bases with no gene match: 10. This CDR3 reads CASSLSSFWGGTQYF. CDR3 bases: TGTGCCAGCAGCTTAAGTAGTTTCTGGGGGGGTACGCAGTATTTT.

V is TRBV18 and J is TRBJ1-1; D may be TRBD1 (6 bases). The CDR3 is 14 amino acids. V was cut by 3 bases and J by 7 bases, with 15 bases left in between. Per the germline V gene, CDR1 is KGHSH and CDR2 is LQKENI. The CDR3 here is CASSPGVGAIEAFF. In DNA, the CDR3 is TGTGCCAGCTCACCGGGGGTGGGGGCAATTGAAGCTTTCTTT.

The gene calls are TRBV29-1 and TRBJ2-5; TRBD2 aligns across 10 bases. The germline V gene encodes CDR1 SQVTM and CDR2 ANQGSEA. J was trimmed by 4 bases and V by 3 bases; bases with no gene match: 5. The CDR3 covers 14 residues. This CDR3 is CSVEQRGGRETQYF. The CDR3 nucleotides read TGCAGCGTTGAGCAGCGGGGGGGCCGAGAGACCCAGTACTTC. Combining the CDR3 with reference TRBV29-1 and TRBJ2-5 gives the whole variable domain SAVISQKPSRDICQRGTSLTIQCQVDSQVTMMFWYRQQPGQSLTLIATANQGSEATYESGFVIDKFPISRPNLTFSTLTVSNMSPEDSSIYLCSVEQRGGRETQYFGPGTRLLVL.

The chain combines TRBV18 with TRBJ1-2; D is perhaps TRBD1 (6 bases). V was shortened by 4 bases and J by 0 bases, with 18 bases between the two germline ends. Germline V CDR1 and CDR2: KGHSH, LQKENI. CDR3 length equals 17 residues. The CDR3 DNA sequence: TGTGCCAGCTCACATTTCGGCAGGGGATTAGCTAACTATGGCTACACCTTC. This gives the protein CASSHFGRGLANYGYTF.

The CDR3 loop reads CAISTPGQGSFGELFF. For the CDR3, the DNA is TGTGCCATCAGCACCCCGGGACAGGGGAGTTTCGGGGAGCTGTTTTTT. V and J are TRBV10-3 and TRBJ2-2, with TRBD1 matching 10 bases. Germline V CDR1 and CDR2: ENHRY, SYGVKD. With V trimmed by 6 bases and J by 7 bases, 11 bases remained unmatched. The CDR3 has 16 amino acids.

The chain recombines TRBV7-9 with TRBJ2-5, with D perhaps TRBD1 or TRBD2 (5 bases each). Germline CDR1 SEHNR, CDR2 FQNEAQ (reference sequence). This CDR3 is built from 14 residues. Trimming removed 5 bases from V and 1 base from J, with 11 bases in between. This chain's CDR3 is CASSPRGLQETQYF. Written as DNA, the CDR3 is TGTGCCAGCAGCCCCCGGGGCCTCCAAGAGACCCAGTACTTC.

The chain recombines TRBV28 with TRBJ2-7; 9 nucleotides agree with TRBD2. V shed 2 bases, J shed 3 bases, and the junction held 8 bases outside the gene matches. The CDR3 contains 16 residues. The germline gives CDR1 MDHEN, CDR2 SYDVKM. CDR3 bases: TGTGCCAGCAGTTTACGGGGGCTAGCGGGACACTACGAGCAGTACTTC. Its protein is CASSLRGLAGHYEQYF. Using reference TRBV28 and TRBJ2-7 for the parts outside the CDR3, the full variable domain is DVKVTQSSRYLVKRTGEKVFLECVQDMDHENMFWYRQDPGLGLRLIYFSYDVKMKEKGDIPEGYSVSREKKERFSLILESASTNQTSMYLCASSLRGLAGHYEQYFGPGTRLTVT.

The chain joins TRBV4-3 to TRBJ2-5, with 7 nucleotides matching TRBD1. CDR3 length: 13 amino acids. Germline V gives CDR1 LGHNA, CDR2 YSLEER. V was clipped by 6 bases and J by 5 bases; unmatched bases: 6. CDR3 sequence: CASRRQGEETQYF. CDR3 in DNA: TGCGCCAGCAGACGACAGGGAGAGGAGACCCAGTACTTC.

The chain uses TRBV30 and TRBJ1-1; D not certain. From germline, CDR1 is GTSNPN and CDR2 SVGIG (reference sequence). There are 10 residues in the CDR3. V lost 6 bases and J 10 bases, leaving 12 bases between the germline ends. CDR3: CACEGWRAFF. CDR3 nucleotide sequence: TGTGCCTGCGAGGGATGGAGAGCTTTCTTT.

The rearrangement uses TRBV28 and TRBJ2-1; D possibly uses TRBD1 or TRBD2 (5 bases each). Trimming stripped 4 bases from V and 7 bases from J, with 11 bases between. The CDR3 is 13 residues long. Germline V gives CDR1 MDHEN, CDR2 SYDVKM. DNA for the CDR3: TGTGCCAGCAGTTGGGGACGTCTAAATGAGCAGTTCTTC. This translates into CASSWGRLNEQFF.

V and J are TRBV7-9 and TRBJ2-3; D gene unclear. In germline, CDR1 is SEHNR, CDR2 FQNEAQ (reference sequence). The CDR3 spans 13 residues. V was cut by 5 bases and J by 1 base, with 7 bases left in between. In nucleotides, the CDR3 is TGTGCCAGCAGCCCCCGTGGCACAGATACGCAGTATTTT. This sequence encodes CASSPRGTDTQYF.

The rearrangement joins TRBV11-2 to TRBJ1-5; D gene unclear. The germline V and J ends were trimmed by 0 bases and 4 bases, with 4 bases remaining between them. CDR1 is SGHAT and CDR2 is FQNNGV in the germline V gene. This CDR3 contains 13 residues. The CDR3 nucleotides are TGTGCCAGCAGCTTAGATCTAAATCAGCCCCAGCATTTT. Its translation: CASSLDLNQPQHF. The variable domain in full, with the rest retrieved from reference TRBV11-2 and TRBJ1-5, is EAGVAQSPRYKIIEKRQSVAFWCNPISGHATLYWYQQILGQGPKLLIQFQNNGVVDDSQLPKDRFSAERLKGVDSTLKIQPAKLEDSAVYLCASSLDLNQPQHFGDGTRLSIL.

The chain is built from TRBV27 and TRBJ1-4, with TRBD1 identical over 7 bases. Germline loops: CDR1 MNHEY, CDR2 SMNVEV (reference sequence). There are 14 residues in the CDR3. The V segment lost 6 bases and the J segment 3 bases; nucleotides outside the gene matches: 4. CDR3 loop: CASRLGGSNEKLFF. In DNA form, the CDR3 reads TGTGCCAGCAGGTTAGGGGGCTCTAATGAAAAACTGTTTTTT.

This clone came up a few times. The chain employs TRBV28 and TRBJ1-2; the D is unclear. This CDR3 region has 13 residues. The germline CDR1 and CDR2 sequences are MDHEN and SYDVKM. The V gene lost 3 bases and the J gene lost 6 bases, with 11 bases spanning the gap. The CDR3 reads CASSFGDGNGYTF. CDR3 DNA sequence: TGTGCCAGCAGTTTCGGAGACGGAAATGGCTACACCTTC.

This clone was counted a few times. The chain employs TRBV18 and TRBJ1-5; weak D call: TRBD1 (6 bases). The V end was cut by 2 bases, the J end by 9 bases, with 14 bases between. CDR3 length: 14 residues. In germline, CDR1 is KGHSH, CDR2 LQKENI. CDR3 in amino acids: CASSPGTWDRPQHF. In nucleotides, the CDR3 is TGTGCCAGCTCACCAGGGACATGGGATCGGCCCCAGCATTTT.

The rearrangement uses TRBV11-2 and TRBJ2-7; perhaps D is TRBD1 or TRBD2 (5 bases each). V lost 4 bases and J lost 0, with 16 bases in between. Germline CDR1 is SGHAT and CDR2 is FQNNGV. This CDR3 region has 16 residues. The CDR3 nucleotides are TGTGCCAGCAGCTCGAGGGGCGGTGCGAGCTCCTACGAGCAGTACTTC. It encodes CASSSRGGASSYEQYF.